The clone carrying this T cell receptor (beta chain) has a handful of counts. Its antigen is undetermined. The data belong to a study of glioma-infiltrating T cells. Regarding the study as a whole: Gliomas, especially low-grade, showed above-expected tissue-blood divergence; non-neoplastic patients showed below. Tissue and blood shared very few CDR3 sequences.

Amplification of TCR alpha and beta CDR3 regions from RNA used iRepertoire nested multiplex PCR. For one-step reverse transcription and amplification, roughly 95-450 ng of tissue mRNA or PBMC total RNA was used. TCRdb passed the multiplex PCR reads through MiXCR, listing each CDR3 protein once. The sample has over 120,000 distinct CDR3 sequences; 30% to 40% are singletons. Looked up from germline, CDR1 is SGHTA and CDR2 is FQGNSA. Unmatched junction bases numbered 6, after V lost 5 bases and J lost 0 bases. The CDR3 length is 15 residues. This receptor was obtained from a human donor with low-grade glioma or glioblastoma, undergoing nonglioma brain surgery, or in good health (not recorded which). The sequenced sample was glioma tissue, nonneoplastic brain tissue, or PBMCs (not recorded which). This chain links TRBV7-2 with TRBJ2-5, with 7 nucleotides matching TRBD2. The chain's CDR3 is CASSPPSGNQETQYF. The CDR3 region has the DNA TGTGCCAGCAGCCCACCAAGCGGGAACCAAGAGACCCAGTACTTC. The full variable domain, with the rest looked up from reference TRBV7-2 and TRBJ2-5, is GAGVSQSPSNKVTEKGKDVELRCDPISGHTALYWYRQSLGQGLEFLIYFQGNSAPDKSGLPSDRFSAERTGGSVSTLTIQRTQQEDSAVYLCASSPPSGNQETQYFGPGTRLLVL.